The 12 T cell receptor beta chains presented below share a single source sample, sequenced in a study of blood T cell repertoires in COVID-19. Here immunoSEQ multiplex PCR was the method, and the copy in TCRdb shows in-frame clones only, minus some. Of over 150,000 clones in the sample, around 80% were seen once. Sequenced material: peripheral blood. The receptor source for this set is a woman aged 60-75 years with acute or convalescent COVID-19.

Here the CDR3 reads CASSQRTGLDTIYF. CDR3 sequence (DNA): TGTGCCAGCAGCCAAAGGACAGGGTTGGACACCATATATTTT. V and J are TRBV4-2 and TRBJ1-3; 8 bases map to TRBD1. Per germline, CDR1 LGHNA and CDR2 YNFKEQ. Trimming cost V 2 bases and J 8 bases; bases outside gene matches: 5. The CDR3 runs to 14 residues.

This clone came up a few times. J is TRBJ1-3 and V is TRBV29-1; no reliable D call. V lost 4 bases, J lost 1 base, and 8 bases lay in between. Germline CDR1 SQVTM, CDR2 ANQGSEA. The CDR3 consists of 13 residues. The CDR3 sequence: CSVVVRSGNTIYF. The CDR3 DNA is TGCAGCGTTGTGGTCAGATCTGGAAACACCATATATTTT.

This clone was counted a single time. The V and J genes are TRBV18 and TRBJ1-4; possibly TRBD1 for D (5 bases). The CDR3 loop spans 14 amino acids. The germline V gene has CDR1 KGHSH and CDR2 LQKENI. Trimming took off 6 bases at V and 8 bases at J, with 16 bases between the two ends. The CDR3 loop is CASSQTDRKEKLFF. The DNA for the CDR3 is TGTGCCAGCTCGCAGACAGATAGGAAGGAAAAACTGTTTTTT.

The chain carries TRBV5-4 and TRBJ1-1; 7 bases are shared with TRBD1. Trimming removed 0 bases from V and 11 bases from J; junction bases left unmatched: 4. CDR1 is SGHNT and CDR2 is YYREEE in the germline V gene (reference sequence). This CDR3 spans 12 amino acids. The CDR3 nucleotides are TGTGCCAGCAGCTTGGACAGGGGTGGGGCTTTCTTT. It is translated as CASSLDRGGAFF.

The chain links TRBV7-9 to TRBJ2-7, with D maybe TRBD1 (8 bases). Germline-derived CDR1 and CDR2 are SEHNR and FQNEAQ (reference sequence). Trimming stripped 6 bases from V and 1 base from J, with 13 bases between. This CDR3 is built from 14 residues. CDR3 sequence (DNA): TGTGCCAGCAGACAGGGGGGGAGTTCCTACGAGCAGTACTTC. Encoded protein: CASRQGGSSYEQYF.

This chain joins TRBV10-3 and TRBJ2-7, with TRBD2 matching over 7 bases. Germline V gene data show CDR1 as ENHRY and CDR2 as SYGVKD. V shed 3 bases, J shed 0 bases, and the junction held 5 bases outside the gene matches. There are 15 residues in the CDR3. The CDR3 is CAISEWGGSSYEQYF. CDR3 in DNA: TGTGCCATCAGTGAATGGGGGGGATCCTCCTACGAGCAGTACTTC.

The rearrangement uses TRBV5-1 and TRBJ1-1; D might be TRBD1 (6 bases). V gave up 6 bases and J gave up 1 base, with 7 bases separating them. The CDR3 is made up of 12 amino acids. CDR1 SGHRS and CDR2 YFSETQ come from the germline V gene. CDR3: CASTDRNTEAFF. The CDR3 nucleotides read TGCGCCAGCACGGACAGGAACACTGAAGCTTTCTTT.

The J gene is TRBJ1-5, the V gene TRBV27; D is unclear. CDR1 and CDR2 (germline): MNHEY, SMNVEV (reference sequence). V lost 5 bases, J lost 3 bases, and 5 bases lay in between. The CDR3 has 12 amino acids. The CDR3 here is CASSPLNQPQHF. The CDR3 coding sequence is TGTGCCAGCAGTCCACTCAATCAGCCCCAGCATTTT.

In this sample, this clone turned up a few times. The genes are TRBV7-2 and TRBJ2-3, with 9 bases matching TRBD2. This CDR3 spans 13 amino acids. The V gene's germline CDR1 is SGHTA and CDR2 FQGNSA. V trimming: 3 bases; J trimming: 8 bases; junction bases outside the gene matches: 3. Here the CDR3 reads CASSFSAGGTQYF. The CDR3 DNA is TGTGCCAGCAGCTTCTCAGCGGGAGGTACGCAGTATTTT. Together with reference TRBV7-2 and TRBJ2-3, the CDR3 gives the full variable domain: GAGVSQSPSNKVTEKGKDVELRCDPISGHTALYWYRQSLGQGLEFLIYFQGNSAPDKSGLPSDRFSAERTGGSVSTLTIQRTQQEDSAVYLCASSFSAGGTQYFGPGTRLTVL.

The chain joins TRBV28 to TRBJ1-5; 7 nucleotides line up with TRBD1. Trimming cost V 5 bases and J 7 bases; bases outside gene matches: 5. The CDR3 is 13 amino acids. Germline CDR1 is MDHEN and CDR2 is SYDVKM. In DNA form, the CDR3 reads TGTGCCAGCAGTGGACAGGACCGCCAGCCCCAGCATTTT. Translation: CASSGQDRQPQHF.

This chain connects TRBV3-1 (or the pseudogene TRBV3-2) to TRBJ2-7; no firm D call. Germline V CDR1 and CDR2: LGHDT, YNNKEL (reference sequence). V lost 1 base, J lost 2 bases, and 6 bases lay in between. The CDR3 loop spans 13 amino acids. The CDR3 is CASSQVGAYEQYF. The CDR3 DNA sequence: TGTGCCAGCAGCCAAGTAGGAGCCTACGAGCAGTACTTC.

The V call is TRBV7-2, the J call TRBJ1-6, with unresolved D. Trimming left V 10 bases short and J 7 bases short, with 17 bases between. The germline V gene encodes CDR1 SGHTA and CDR2 FQGNSA. The CDR3 is 14 residues long. The CDR3 protein is CAIGLEGVNSPLHF. DNA of the CDR3: TGTGCCATAGGCCTAGAGGGTGTGAATTCACCCCTCCACTTT.